This passage covers 3 T cell receptor beta chains from one sample sequenced in a study of regulatory T cells in long-lasting Graves disease (dated by TCRdb to about 2021). Library preparation employed multiplex PCR. Sequencing instrument: Illumina HiSeq 4000. TCR beta libraries were built with iRepertoire HTBI primers and Arm-PCR amplification of CDR3 regions. TCRdb reanalyzed the raw reads on its own, using fastp at Q25 for trimming and MiXCR for clone calling, and kept in-frame beta chains. Rows are combined by CDR3 protein, so each entry shows the most common genes and DNA. This sample holds around 460,000 distinct CDR3 sequences; roughly 21% were observed only once. The ten most abundant clones make up more than 6% of the sample. Reading the label with the study, this specimen's time point is: persistent/refractory GD, antithyroid drugs over 5 years with positive TRAb. For both TCR sequencing and RNA sequencing, RNA was extracted from PBMCs in TRIzol.

Specimen: peripheral blood mononuclear cells (PBMCs), collected when the disease was refractory, from a patient treated with antithyroid drugs. These receptors originate from a female donor with Graves disease.

This clonotype came up many times. V gene TRBV12-3 or TRBV12-4 combines with J gene TRBJ2-7; D is perhaps TRBD1 (5 bases). The CDR3 is made up of 15 amino acids. Trimming pared 5 bases from V and 0 bases from J, leaving 14 bases between. The CDR3 DNA is TGTGCCAGCAGTCCGACAGATTACGACTCCTACGAGCAGTACTTC. The encoded protein is CASSPTDYDSYEQYF.

The V gene is TRBV5-1, the J gene TRBJ2-5; D not resolved. Per germline, CDR1 SGHRS and CDR2 YFSETQ. The CDR3 extends over 15 amino acids. Between the trimmed V and J ends, which lost 1 base and 2 bases, there was a span of 12 bases. CDR3 in amino acids: CASSLNRAEQETQYF. CDR3 sequence (DNA): TGCGCCAGCAGCTTGAATCGGGCAGAGCAAGAGACCCAGTACTTC.

In this sample, this clonotype turned up many times. CDR3 DNA sequence: TGTGCCAGCAGTCTGTCGACCGACCAAGCTTTCTTT. Translated: CASSLSTDQAFF. This rearrangement joins TRBV6-1 to TRBJ1-1; no clear D. V was cut by 5 bases and J by 9 bases, with 13 bases left in between. CDR1 and CDR2 from the germline V gene are MNHNS and SASEGT. There are 12 residues in the CDR3.